The 24 T cell receptor beta chains reported below all come from one sample, sequenced in a study of blood T cell repertoires in COVID-19. Sequencing used immunoSEQ multiplex PCR; TCRdb keeps in-frame clones, though not all of them. The sample includes 160,000 or so clones, approximately 81% of them seen just once. Sequences were obtained from PBMCs or T cells enriched from blood (not recorded which). The receptor set was obtained from a man between 60 and 75 years old who had recovered from COVID-19.

V and J are TRBV7-3 and TRBJ2-6; 7 bases align to TRBD2. V was pared by 10 bases and J by 7 bases, with 10 bases of the junction left unmatched. The CDR3 runs to 14 residues. CDR1 is SGHTA, CDR2 FQGTGA, per germline. CDR3 sequence (DNA): TGTGCCACAGGCCGCGCGGGGGTTGCCAACGTCCTGACTTTC. The encoded protein is CATGRAGVANVLTF.

The rearrangement uses TRBV4-1 and TRBJ2-5, with 9 bases aligning to TRBD2. Germline assignment: CDR1 MGHRA and CDR2 YSYEKL. Trimming took 0 bases from V and 1 from J; bases not matched to a gene: 6. This CDR3 spans 17 amino acids. CDR3 in DNA: TGCGCCAGCAGCCAAGAGATCCAGCGGGGGGTCCAAGAGACCCAGTACTTC. It translates to CASSQEIQRGVQETQYF.

The chain employs TRBV21-1 and TRBJ2-7; TRBD2 is taken as the D call from the table, unchecked against the DNA. TRBV21-1 is recorded as a pseudogene. CDR3 length: 10 residues. The CDR3 DNA reads TGTGCCAGAACTAGGAACGAGCAGTACTTC. This translates into CARTRNEQYF.

The chain joins TRBV24-1 to TRBJ2-2; TRBD1 matches at 8 bases. This CDR3 spans 17 amino acids. With V trimmed by 5 bases and J by 4 bases, 11 bases remained unmatched. The germline V gene has CDR1 KGHDR and CDR2 SFDVKD. The DNA of the CDR3 is TGTGCCACCAGTGCGGCAGGGGGCAGGGGTAGCACCGGGGAGCTGTTTTTT. It is translated as CATSAAGGRGSTGELFF.

V gene TRBV25-1 combines with J gene TRBJ2-2; 8 bases map to TRBD1. V was pared by 8 bases and J by 1 base, with 9 bases of the junction left unmatched. Germline CDR1 is MGHDK and CDR2 is SYGVNS. The CDR3 length is 16 residues. The DNA for the CDR3 is TGTGCCAGCTCACTCCGGACAGGGCTGAACACCGGGGAGCTGTTTTTT. Translated, it gives CASSLRTGLNTGELFF.

This chain uses TRBV7-3 with TRBJ1-2, with D hard to call. The germline V gene has CDR1 SGHTA and CDR2 FQGTGA. The CDR3 runs 13 residues. Trimming shortened V by 2 bases and J by 8 bases, and 12 bases separated the two germline ends. The CDR3 nucleotides are TGTGCCAGCAGCTTAGACTCCCTAGGAGGCTACACCTTC. This translates into CASSLDSLGGYTF.

The chain carries TRBV7-9 and TRBJ2-7; weak D call: TRBD2 (5 bases). The V gene lost 1 base and the J gene lost 2 bases, with 12 bases spanning the gap. The germline V gene has CDR1 SEHNR and CDR2 FQNEAQ (reference sequence). The CDR3 sequence is 15 residues long. This chain's CDR3 is CASSLGDAGPYEQYF. The DNA of the CDR3 is TGTGCCAGCAGCTTAGGGGATGCGGGTCCCTACGAGCAGTACTTC.

The rearrangement links TRBV19 to TRBJ2-2, with TRBD2 identical over 10 bases. Looked up from germline, CDR1 is LNHDA and CDR2 is SQIVND (reference sequence). V trimming: 1 base; J trimming: 4 bases; junction bases outside the gene matches: 3. The length of the CDR3 is 16 residues. The CDR3 protein is CASSIGTSGITGELFF. CDR3 nucleotide sequence: TGTGCCAGTAGTATAGGAACTAGCGGGATCACCGGGGAGCTGTTTTTT.

V and J are TRBV4-1 and TRBJ2-7; 7 nucleotides align to TRBD1. V shed 1 base and J 5 bases; nucleotides not matched to a gene: 5. CDR1 MGHRA and CDR2 YSYEKL come from the germline V gene. CDR3 length equals 14 residues. CDR3 in amino acids: CASSQVAGGNEQYF. CDR3 nucleotide sequence: TGCGCCAGCAGCCAAGTCGCAGGGGGAAACGAGCAGTACTTC.

The rearrangement links TRBV7-6 to TRBJ2-5; TRBD2 agrees at 10 bases. J lost 7 bases, V lost 5 bases, and 10 bases had no gene match. The CDR3 runs 15 residues. CDR1 is SGHVS, CDR2 FNYEAQ, per germline. The CDR3 region is CASSQGLAAQGTQYF. CDR3 bases: TGTGCCAGCAGCCAAGGACTAGCGGCCCAGGGGACCCAGTACTTC.

This clone was observed a few times. The rearrangement links TRBV29-1 to TRBJ2-5; D is possibly TRBD2 (6 bases). Germline CDR1 is SQVTM and CDR2 is ANQGSEA. The CDR3 is 13 residues long. V lost 4 bases and J 2 bases, leaving 11 bases between the germline ends. The CDR3 reads CSVAPGAQETQYF. In DNA form, the CDR3 reads TGCAGCGTTGCGCCGGGAGCTCAAGAGACCCAGTACTTC.

The chain is built from TRBV2 and TRBJ2-1, with 10 positions matching TRBD2. The J segment lost 2 bases and the V segment lost 6 bases, leaving 7 bases of the junction unmatched. CDR3 length: 16 amino acids. Germline V CDR1 and CDR2: SNHLY, FYNNEI. The CDR3 nucleotides are TGTGCCAGCAGGAGGAGGGGGACTAGCGCCTACAATGAGCAGTTCTTC. Protein: CASRRRGTSAYNEQFF.

This rearrangement joins TRBV2 to TRBJ2-1, with 7 bases matching TRBD2. Germline V gives CDR1 SNHLY, CDR2 FYNNEI. The CDR3 extends over 13 amino acids. Trimming cost V 8 bases and J 2 bases; bases outside gene matches: 3. CDR3 region: CASAREAYNEQFF. For the CDR3, the DNA is TGTGCCAGCGCTCGGGAGGCCTACAATGAGCAGTTCTTC.

J is TRBJ2-3 and V is TRBV9; TRBD2 aligns across 9 bases. After removal of 4 bases from V and 2 bases from J, the junction contained 14 bases not matched to a gene. The length of the CDR3 is 18 residues. Germline values: CDR1 SGDLS, CDR2 YYNGEE. The CDR3 reads CASSTVAGGPFNTDTQYF. The CDR3 nucleotides read TGTGCCAGCAGCACTGTGGCGGGAGGGCCTTTTAACACAGATACGCAGTATTTT.

V and J are TRBV7-3 and TRBJ1-6, with D possibly TRBD1 on 5 matching bases. Germline CDR1 reads SGHTA; CDR2 reads FQGTGA. There are 13 residues in the CDR3. V was cut by 6 bases and J by 10 bases, with 13 bases left in between. CDR3 nucleotide sequence: TGTGCCAGCAGTGGGGACTGGGGCTCACCCCTCCACTTT. Amino acids: CASSGDWGSPLHF.

V and J are TRBV2 and TRBJ1-1, with D possibly being TRBD1 (6 bases). This CDR3 has 13 residues. V lost 7 bases, J lost 7 bases, and 16 bases lay in between. The germline V gene has CDR1 SNHLY and CDR2 FYNNEI. CDR3 amino acids: CASNLQGAGEAFF. In nucleotides, the CDR3 is TGTGCCAGCAATCTACAGGGTGCCGGTGAAGCTTTCTTT.

The rearrangement links TRBV5-1 to TRBJ2-7; D may be TRBD1 (5 bases). Between the trimmed V and J ends, which lost 0 bases and 3 bases, there was a span of 10 bases. From germline, CDR1 is SGHRS and CDR2 YFSETQ. The CDR3 is made up of 14 amino acids. CDR3 in amino acids: CASSLDRTSYEQYF. Here the CDR3 DNA reads TGCGCCAGCAGCTTGGACAGGACAAGCTACGAGCAGTACTTC.

This rearrangement joins TRBV9 to TRBJ2-2; the D gene is possibly TRBD2 (5 bases). The CDR3 runs 15 residues. With 0 bases removed from V and 1 base from J, the gap between germline ends came to 7 bases. Germline V CDR1 and CDR2: SGDLS, YYNGEE. The CDR3 protein is CASSVGEGNTGELFF. The CDR3 DNA reads TGTGCCAGCAGCGTAGGCGAGGGGAACACCGGGGAGCTGTTTTTT.

The V and J genes are TRBV7-9 and TRBJ1-6; D is unresolved. The CDR3 has 14 residues. V lost 2 bases to trimming and J lost 8 bases, with 10 bases between them. Germline V CDR1 and CDR2: SEHNR, FQNEAQ (reference sequence). The CDR3 loop reads CASSLHQGDSPLHF. In DNA form, the CDR3 reads TGTGCCAGCAGCTTACACCAAGGAGATTCACCCCTCCACTTT.

The rearrangement links TRBV19 to TRBJ1-1; the D gene is possibly TRBD1 (6 bases). Germline V CDR1 and CDR2: LNHDA, SQIVND (reference sequence). This CDR3 is 15 amino acids long. The V end was cut by 1 base, the J end by 3 bases, with 12 bases between. This CDR3 reads CASSIAPRQDTEAFF. CDR3 in DNA: TGTGCCAGTAGTATAGCCCCCCGACAGGACACTGAAGCTTTCTTT.

This clone was counted once. This rearrangement joins TRBV7-9 to TRBJ2-3, with a tentative D call TRBD2 (6 bases). The V end was cut by 5 bases, the J end by 4 bases, with 13 bases between. Germline-derived CDR1 and CDR2 are SEHNR and FQNEAQ (reference sequence). The CDR3 consists of 14 residues. CDR3 DNA: TGTGCCAGCAGCAGGAGGGCCGGCTCAGATACGCAGTATTTT. It encodes CASSRRAGSDTQYF.

V is TRBV30 and J is TRBJ2-1, with TRBD2 matching 8 bases. Germline V gives CDR1 GTSNPN, CDR2 SVGIG (reference sequence). CDR3 length equals 15 residues. V lost 0 bases and J lost 4; bases outside the gene matches: 5. This CDR3 reads CAWSVPGGVYNEQFF. CDR3 coding DNA: TGTGCCTGGAGTGTTCCGGGGGGGGTTTACAATGAGCAGTTCTTC.

The V gene is TRBV5-1, the J gene TRBJ1-2; TRBD1 aligns across 8 bases. The V gene end was trimmed by 0 bases and the J gene end by 7 bases; junction bases not matched to a gene: 11. Per the germline V gene, CDR1 is SGHRS and CDR2 is YFSETQ. This CDR3 has 16 residues. The CDR3: CASSLAWTGPVSGYTF. The DNA of the CDR3 is TGCGCCAGCAGCTTGGCCTGGACAGGGCCTGTGAGTGGCTACACCTTC.

The chain carries TRBV30 and TRBJ2-7; D perhaps matches TRBD1 (5 bases). Trimming cost V 0 bases and J 9 bases, with 9 bases left between them. Germline V gene sequence: CDR1 GTSNPN, CDR2 SVGIG (reference sequence). CDR3 length: 11 residues. For the CDR3, the DNA is TGTGCCTGGAGTGTCGGACAAGGGCAGTACTTC. Translation gives CAWSVGQGQYF.